Listed here is a single T cell receptor beta chain. The data were obtained in a study of blood T cell repertoires in COVID-19. Study-wide background: Acute-phase and convalescent COVID-19 samples originated in the United States, Italy and Spain.

Adults between about 18 and 95 years of age took part from about 24 US areas. This table comes from immunoSEQ multiplex PCR, and its TCRdb copy is limited to in-frame clones, with some not included. The table has approximately 210,000 clones, roughly four fifths seen once. This CDR3 has 15 residues. V lost 4 bases, J lost 5 bases, and 6 bases stayed unmatched. Germline lookup yields CDR1 SGHNT and CDR2 YYREEE (reference sequence). Source material: PBMCs or T cells enriched from blood (not recorded which). The receptor was isolated from a man aged 35-49 years who had recovered from COVID-19. The rearrangement joins TRBV5-4 to TRBJ2-2; 9 positions match TRBD1. CDR3 nucleotides: TGTGCCAGCAGCCGGGACAGGGAGACAACCGGGGAGCTGTTTTTT. This codes for CASSRDRETTGELFF.